Listed here are 26 T cell receptor beta chains from one sample, sequenced in a study of T cells in women clearing cervical HPV infection. Sequencing used immunoSEQ multiplex PCR; TCRdb keeps in-frame clones, though not all of them. The sample table sets out 30,000 to 45,000 clones. The sequenced sample was blood buffy coat. The receptors come from a woman between 18 and 75 years old with a cervical HPV16 infection that either progressed to CIN3+ or cleared (not recorded which).

Here the CDR3 reads CATSEGGGSTEAFF. The sequenced part of the CDR3 DNA is TGTGCCACGAGTGAGGGTGGGGGGAGCACTGAA. V is TRBV10-3 and J is TRBJ1-1, with D tentatively TRBD1 (5 bases). The CDR3 end is not reached by the read, which stops 3 residues before it; the germline J gene fills it in. The V end was cut by 10 bases, the J end by 4 bases, with 19 bases between. The CDR3 runs 14 residues. The V gene's germline CDR1 is ENHRY and CDR2 SYGVKD.

As to this clone: The CDR3 end is not reached by the read, which stops 3 residues before it; the germline J gene fills it in. This chain connects TRBV20-1 to TRBJ2-5, with TRBD2 identical over 11 bases. This CDR3 comprises 13 residues. Germline CDR1 and CDR2: DFQATT and SNEGSKA (reference sequence). With 3 bases clipped from V and 3 bases from J, the junction kept 0 bases outside the gene matches. The chain's CDR3 is CSARGLAEETQYF. Incomplete CDR3 DNA: TGCAGTGCTAGGGGACTAGCGGAAGAGACC.

The CDR3 bases that were read are TGTGCCAGCAGCTTCAGGACAGGGTTGTCTGAA. This sequence encodes CASSFRTGLSE. The whole CDR3 protein reads CASSFRTGLSEAFF. The chain links TRBV7-9 to TRBJ1-1, with 8 bases that match TRBD1. The read gets to within 3 residues of the CDR3 end, and the germline J gene fills in the rest. CDR3 length equals 14 residues. Trimming at V came to 3 bases and at J to 6 bases, leaving 6 bases not matched to a gene. From germline, CDR1 is SEHNR and CDR2 FQNEAQ (reference sequence).

On this clone itself: One junction end does not reproduce the germline sequence, and a read error may be involved. The DNA ends 3 residues before the CDR3 does, and the rest of the CDR3 is filled in from the germline J gene. The rearrangement uses TRBV7-2 and TRBJ2-3, with 12 positions matching TRBD2. Germline loops: CDR1 SGHTA, CDR2 FQGNSA. CDR3 length: 16 amino acids. CDR3 amino acids: CAGSLATSGGQETQYF. The DNA read from the CDR3 is TGTGCCGGCAGCTTAGCTACTAGCGGGGGGCAAGAGACG.

To note about this clone: The read terminates 3 residues before the CDR3 end, so the remaining end is supplied by the germline J gene. V usage is TRBV18 and J usage is TRBJ1-1; 7 positions match TRBD1. The V and J ends lost 3 bases and 3 bases, in that order; junction bases with no gene match: 7. Per the germline V gene, CDR1 is KGHSH and CDR2 is LQKENI. This CDR3 is 15 amino acids long. CDR3 in amino acids: CASSPVTGSDTEAFF. CDR3 DNA, as far as it was read: TGTGCCAGCTCACCCGTGACAGGGTCGGACACTGAA.

The CDR3 DNA, read in part, is TGTGCCATCAAGGAGGAGGCGGGCCCCTACAATGAG. Translation: CAIKEEAGPYNE. The entire CDR3 reads CAIKEEAGPYNEQFF. This sequence joins TRBV10-3 and TRBJ2-1, with a weak D call TRBD2 (5 bases). The read terminates 3 residues ahead of where the CDR3 ends, so the germline J gene completes it. Trimming left V 7 bases short and J 2 bases short, with 15 bases between. The CDR3 covers 15 residues. Per germline, CDR1 ENHRY and CDR2 SYGVKD.

The CDR3 loop reads CASSVGQSNQPQHF. The DNA read from the CDR3 is TGTGCCAGCAGTGTAGGGCAGAGCAATCAGCCC. J is TRBJ1-5 and V is TRBV2; D ambiguous. The read gets to within 3 residues of the CDR3 end, and the germline J gene fills in the rest. Deletions cut 4 bases from V and 1 base from J, with 8 bases between. Per the germline V gene, CDR1 is SNHLY and CDR2 is FYNNEI. This CDR3 region has 14 residues.

Concerning this clone: The read stops 3 residues short of the end of the CDR3; the missing end is completed from the germline J gene. The chain recombines TRBV2 with TRBJ2-5; possible D gene TRBD1, 5 bases. Germline CDR1 SNHLY, CDR2 FYNNEI. Trimming took 11 bases from V and 5 from J, leaving 18 bases between them. The CDR3 totals 13 residues. CDR3 bases read: TGTGCCGCAAAAAAGGGGCGCTGGGAGACC. Translating gives CAAKKGRWET. The entire CDR3 sequence reads CAAKKGRWETQYF.

A note on this clone: The read ends 3 residues early relative to the CDR3; the germline J gene fills the gap. V and J are TRBV7-8 and TRBJ1-5; 7 bases are a match to TRBD1. The germline CDR1 and CDR2 sequences are SGHVS and FQNEAQ. The junction had 3 bases not matched to a gene; V was cut back by 3 bases and J by 7 bases. The length of the CDR3 is 13 residues. The CDR3 DNA, read in part, is TGTGCCAGCAGCTTGCAGGGGGAACAGCCC. Protein sequence: CASSLQGEQP. The entire CDR3 sequence reads CASSLQGEQPQHF.

Turning to this clone: The CDR3 end falls 3 residues outside the read, so it is completed with the germline J gene. This rearrangement joins TRBV20-1 to TRBJ2-1; 8 nucleotides agree with TRBD2. This CDR3 comprises 15 residues. Germline values: CDR1 DFQATT, CDR2 SNEGSKA (reference sequence). Trimming took 3 bases from V and 3 from J; bases not matched to a gene: 7. The sequenced CDR3 bases are TGCAGTGCTAGGCAAAAGACTAGCGACTACAATGAG. Encoded protein: CSARQKTSDYNE. The whole CDR3 sequence is CSARQKTSDYNEQFF.

About this clone itself: Its ends do not fully match the called genes, so a read error is possible. Sequencing ends 3 residues short of the CDR3 end; the germline J gene provides the rest. Other nucleotide sequences from this sample produce the same CDR3. The chain uses TRBV30 and TRBJ1-3, with D tentatively TRBD1 (6 bases). Per germline, CDR1 GTSNPN and CDR2 SVGIG (reference sequence). The CDR3 length is 12 residues. The CDR3 reads CARGVGGNTIYF. The part of the CDR3 DNA that was read is TGTGCCCGTGGGGTAGGGGGAAACACG.

Comment on this clone: The read finishes 3 residues shy of the CDR3 end, and the germline J gene is used to complete it. The chain combines TRBV19 with TRBJ1-5; no clear D. Trimming removed 5 bases from V and 1 base from J, with 9 bases in between. Per germline, CDR1 LNHDA and CDR2 SQIVND (reference sequence). The CDR3 spans 14 residues. This CDR3 is CASSFSGSNQPQHF. Incomplete CDR3 DNA: TGTGCCAGTAGTTTTTCAGGCAGCAATCAGCCC.

Note on this clone: The read falls 3 residues short of the CDR3 end, and the missing part is taken from the germline J gene. The chain employs TRBV30 and TRBJ2-1, with a weak D call TRBD1 (6 bases). V lost 0 bases and J 8 bases, leaving 17 bases between the germline ends. Looked up from germline, CDR1 is GTSNPN and CDR2 is SVGIG (reference sequence). The CDR3 is 15 residues long. CDR3 amino acids: CAWSVFYQGSDEQFF. The CDR3 DNA, read in part, is TGTGCCTGGAGTGTATTCTACCAGGGGTCGGATGAG.

CDR3 bases read: TGTGCCAGCAGTTCGGTCGACAGGGTGTCTGAAAAA. The encoded protein is CASSSVDRVSEK. The CDR3 as a whole reads CASSSVDRVSEKLFF. The chain couples TRBV6-2 or TRBV6-3 to TRBJ1-4; 7 nucleotides line up with TRBD1. Read data end 3 residues before the CDR3 end; the end is taken from the germline J gene. The CDR3 extends over 15 amino acids. Per germline, CDR1 MNHEY and CDR2 SVGEGT. The V segment lost 4 bases and the J segment 7 bases; nucleotides outside the gene matches: 9.

For this clone: Coverage ceases 3 residues before the CDR3 finishes, and the germline J gene fills in the end. This rearrangement joins TRBV20-1 to TRBJ2-3; TRBD2 matches 15 bases. The CDR3 has 17 amino acids. Germline trimming cut 6 bases from V and 2 bases from J; bases unmatched to any gene: 9. Per the germline V gene, CDR1 is DFQATT and CDR2 is SNEGSKA (reference sequence). Incomplete CDR3 DNA: TGCAGTGCCGGTGGACTAGCGGGGGGGCTAAACACAGATACG. Translated: CSAGGLAGGLNTDT. The full CDR3 protein is CSAGGLAGGLNTDTQYF.

In regard to this clone: The DNA ends 3 residues before the CDR3 does, and the rest of the CDR3 is filled in from the germline J gene. The V call is TRBV7-2, the J call TRBJ2-3; TRBD2 agrees at 9 bases. Looked up from germline, CDR1 is SGHTA and CDR2 is FQGNSA. This CDR3 comprises 15 residues. Trimming at V came to 2 bases and at J to 4 bases, leaving 4 bases not matched to a gene. The CDR3 protein is CASSLRRGGPDTQYF. The sequenced CDR3 bases are TGTGCCAGCAGCTTAAGGCGGGGGGGCCCAGATACG.

Note on this clone: The sequence runs out 3 residues before the end of the CDR3; the remainder is reconstructed from the germline J gene. V usage is TRBV12-3 or TRBV12-4 and J usage is TRBJ1-2; TRBD1 is a possible D gene (6 bases). This CDR3 has 14 amino acids. V lost 4 bases, J lost 4 bases, and 13 bases lay in between. The chain's CDR3 is CASSSTGSFYGYTF. The covered CDR3 bases are TGTGCCAGCAGTTCTACAGGGTCCTTCTATGGC.

Details on this clone: The read stops 3 residues short of the end of the CDR3; the missing end is completed from the germline J gene. V usage is TRBV20-1 and J usage is TRBJ2-1, with D tentatively TRBD2 (5 bases). V shed 3 bases and J shed 4 bases, with 10 bases lying between them. This CDR3 is 13 amino acids long. Germline CDR1 and CDR2: DFQATT and SNEGSKA (reference sequence). CDR3 sequence reads: CSASGEAYNEQFF. CDR3 bases read: TGCAGTGCTAGCGGGGAAGCGTACAATGAG.

About this clone: The missing CDR3 end, 3 residues past where the read stops, is filled in from the germline J gene. The rearrangement links TRBV5-1 to TRBJ1-2; TRBD1 agrees at 12 bases. Germline assignment: CDR1 SGHRS and CDR2 YFSETQ. The CDR3 consists of 18 residues. Unmatched junction bases numbered 12, after V lost 3 bases and J lost 3 bases. The CDR3 bases that were read are TGCGCCAGCAGCTCCGCCCGGGACAGGGGGCAAGCGGACTATGGC. It translates to CASSSARDRGQADYG. The whole CDR3 protein reads CASSSARDRGQADYGYTF.

With respect to this clone: Coverage ceases 3 residues before the CDR3 finishes, and the germline J gene fills in the end. This chain uses TRBV10-3 with TRBJ1-1; 7 nucleotides align to TRBD1. The J segment lost 6 bases and the V segment lost 6 bases, leaving 10 bases of the junction unmatched. Germline loops: CDR1 ENHRY, CDR2 SYGVKD. The CDR3 is 14 residues long. The sequenced part of the CDR3 DNA is TGTGCCATCAGCGGTAGAGGGGGCGAGGCTGAA. Its translation is CAISGRGGEAE. The complete CDR3 reads CAISGRGGEAEAFF.

As for this clone: The read ends 3 residues shy of where the CDR3 ends; the end is completed using the germline J gene. The V call is TRBV7-8, the J call TRBJ2-1; 13 bases map to TRBD2. The trim removed 6 bases at V and 7 bases at J, leaving 3 bases unmatched. The CDR3 has 14 residues. Per the germline V gene, CDR1 is SGHVS and CDR2 is FQNEAQ. The CDR3 protein is CASRLTSGGNEQFF. Partial CDR3 DNA: TGTGCCAGCAGGCTGACTAGCGGGGGGAATGAG.

Concerning this clone: The DNA ends 3 residues before the CDR3 does, and the rest of the CDR3 is filled in from the germline J gene. This sequence joins TRBV30 and TRBJ2-4; 9 bases are shared with TRBD1. From germline, CDR1 is GTSNPN and CDR2 SVGIG (reference sequence). The CDR3 extends over 12 amino acids. The CDR3 reads CAWKGQGYGQYF. Partial CDR3 DNA: TGTGCCTGGAAGGGACAGGGCTATGGT.

For this clone: Read data end 3 residues before the CDR3 end; the end is taken from the germline J gene. V and J are TRBV23-1 and TRBJ2-3; TRBD1 agrees at 12 bases. TRBV23-1 is treated as an ORF (open reading frame) with a function not yet certain. The CDR3 sequence is 16 residues long. CDR3 DNA (partial): TGCGCCAGCAGACCCGTCGGGACAGGGGGCCCTCAGCCG. Its translation: CASRPVGTGGPQP. The whole CDR3 sequence is CASRPVGTGGPQPQYF.

In the case of this clone: From the germline J gene comes the end of the CDR3, since the read stops 3 residues before it. This chain uses TRBV5-1 with TRBJ1-4; D is possibly TRBD1 (5 bases). The germline CDR1 and CDR2 sequences are SGHRS and YFSETQ. The CDR3 totals 17 residues. CDR3 amino acids: CASSLYPPSSGANVLFF. The CDR3 bases that were read are TGCGCCAGCAGCTTGTACCCACCAAGCTCTGGGGCCAACGTA.

Of note for this clone: With the read ending 3 residues before the CDR3 end, the germline J gene is used to fill in that end. The sample contains more than one DNA sequence encoding this CDR3. V and J are TRBV7-2 and TRBJ1-6; TRBD1 matches at 8 bases. Germline CDR1 and CDR2: SGHTA and FQGNSA. CDR3 length: 15 residues. CDR3 sequence reads: CASSLGGTGRSPLHF. The DNA read from the CDR3 is TGTGCCAGCAGCTTAGGAGGGACAGGTCGGTCTCCC.

With regard to this clone: The junction and the germline gene differ at one end; a read error may be behind it. The CDR3 is CASSLDRDREYEFQYF. CDR3 bases read: TGTGCTAGCAGCTTAGACCGGGACAGGGAATATGAATTT. This chain joins TRBV7-7 and TRBJ2-4, with TRBD1 identical over 9 bases. The DNA ends 3 residues before the CDR3 does, and the rest of the CDR3 is filled in from the germline J gene. This CDR3 region has 16 residues. Germline V gene lookup returns CDR1 SSHAT and CDR2 FNYEAQ (reference sequence).